The sequence of this TCR beta chain was determined in a study of blood T cell repertoires in COVID-19 (dated by TCRdb to 2018 to 2020). With regard to the full study: Collaborator samples came from the United States, Italy and Spain and covered acute and convalescent phases of COVID-19. The material from the prospective study consisted of cDNA or gDNA derived from T cells, B-cell-depleted T cells, or PBMCs. The samples were drawn from the first 160 participants of the ongoing ImmuneRACE study and from more than 1,000 subjects provided by 6 global collaborators. The repertoires were released in a freely available public database meant as a resource for research on the immune response to SARS-CoV-2. Where HLA class I and class II types were available, the types were taken from metadata supplied by the sample provider, not from assay-based typing. The dataset comprised deeply sampled blood TCRbeta repertoires from subjects exposed to, actively infected with, or recovered from COVID-19. A de-identified subject ID, COVID-19 status, age in years and sex were almost always included in the sample metadata.

CDR1 and CDR2, looked up from the germline V gene, are SGHRS and YFSETQ. V has 6 bases trimmed and J has 7 bases trimmed; junction bases matching no gene number 14. The CDR3 starts with the cysteine, ends with the phenylalanine, and has 16 residues. Solely the CDR3 DNA is kept, with 48 bases framed from the first base. A word on this clone: The target of this receptor is not known. No much larger clone exists at a distance of one base, and base qualities are not known.

Study-wide findings and limitations: The amount of clinical and demographic metadata varied by source and participant and was provided uncurated.

Whole blood was collected in K2EDTA tubes by collaborating institutions according to the institutions' own protocols. Collaborator samples were shipped for TCRbeta analysis as frozen whole blood, isolated PBMCs, or DNA extracted from either sample type. TCRbeta CDR3 regions were amplified from genomic DNA using the immunoSEQ Assay, a bias-controlled multiplex PCR. The source study handled its data this way. The number of nucleated cells in each sample was estimated from the amplification of reference gene primers within the assay. To quantify the absolute abundance of each unique TCRbeta CDR3 rearrangement, sequence reads were collapsed and filtered. Productive Simpson clonality was computed per sample as the square root of Simpson's diversity index over productive rearrangements. TCRdb's version of the immuneACCESS table is confined to in-frame rearrangements and falls short of the full clone set. An unresolved V gene accounts for under half of the shortfall where checked; the remainder is of unknown origin. V and J calls and clone size are copied from that table; D and trimming were computed from the DNA. The sample contains 45,000 to 65,000 clones, 70% to 90% of them found a single time. Jointly, the top ten make up 3.5% to 5% of the sample.

The V and J genes are TRBV5-1 and TRBJ2-7; 12 junctional bases match TRBD1. This TCR was recovered from a man of 80 years or more with active COVID-19. Sequencing used peripheral blood. The CDR3: CASTLQPGQGAREQYF. The sequence in DNA is TGCGCCAGCACCCTTCAACCGGGACAGGGGGCTCGAGAGCAGTACTTC.